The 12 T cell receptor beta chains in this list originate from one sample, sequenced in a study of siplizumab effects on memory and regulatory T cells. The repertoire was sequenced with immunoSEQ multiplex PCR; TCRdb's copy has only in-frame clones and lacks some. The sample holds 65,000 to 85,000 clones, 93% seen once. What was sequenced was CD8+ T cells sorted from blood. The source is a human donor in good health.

CDR3 protein: CATSLAGDPTYEQYF. The CDR3 bases are TGTGCCACCTCGCTGGCGGGGGACCCCACCTACGAGCAGTACTTC. The V and J genes are TRBV19 and TRBJ2-7; 7 bases are shared with TRBD2. The CDR3 covers 15 residues. V shed 10 bases, J shed 2 bases, and the junction held 14 bases outside the gene matches. CDR1 and CDR2 (germline): LNHDA, SQIVND (reference sequence).

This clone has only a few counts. The CDR3 DNA reads TGTGCAAGTCAGGGGAACACTGAAGCTTTCTTT. Its protein is CASQGNTEAFF. This sequence joins TRBV12-2 and TRBJ1-1. TRBV12-2 is a pseudogene segment. The CDR3 has 11 amino acids.

This CDR3 is CASSYYRGEQFF. CDR3 DNA sequence: TGTGCCAGCAGTTATTACCGGGGGGAGCAGTTCTTC. J is TRBJ2-1 and V is TRBV5-4; a weak D match, TRBD2 (6 bases). The V gene lost 5 bases and the J gene lost 10 bases, with 13 bases spanning the gap. CDR1 is SGHNT and CDR2 is YYREEE in the germline V gene (reference sequence). This CDR3 has 12 residues.

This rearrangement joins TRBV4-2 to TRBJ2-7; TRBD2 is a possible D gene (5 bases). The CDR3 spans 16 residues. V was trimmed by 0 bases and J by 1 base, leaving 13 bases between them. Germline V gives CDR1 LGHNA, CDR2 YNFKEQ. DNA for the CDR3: TGTGCCAGCAGCCAAGATTTTTCGGGAAGGTCCTACGAGCAGTACTTC. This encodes CASSQDFSGRSYEQYF.

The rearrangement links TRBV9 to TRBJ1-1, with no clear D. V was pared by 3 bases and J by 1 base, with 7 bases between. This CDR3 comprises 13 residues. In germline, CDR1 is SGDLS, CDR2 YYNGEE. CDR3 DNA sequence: TGTGCCAGCAGCGACGGGGAGAACACTGAAGCTTTCTTT. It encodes CASSDGENTEAFF.

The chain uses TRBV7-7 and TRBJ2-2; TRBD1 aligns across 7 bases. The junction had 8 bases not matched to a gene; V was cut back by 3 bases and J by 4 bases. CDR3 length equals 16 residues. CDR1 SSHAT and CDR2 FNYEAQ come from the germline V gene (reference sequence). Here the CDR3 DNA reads TGTGCCAGCAGCTTGGGGCCCGGGACAGCCACCGGGGAGCTGTTTTTT. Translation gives CASSLGPGTATGELFF.

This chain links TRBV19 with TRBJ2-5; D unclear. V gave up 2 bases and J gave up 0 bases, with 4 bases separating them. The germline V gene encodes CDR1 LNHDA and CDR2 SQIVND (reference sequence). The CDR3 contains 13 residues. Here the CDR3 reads CASSISNQETQYF. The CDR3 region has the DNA TGTGCCAGTAGTATATCGAACCAAGAGACCCAGTACTTC.

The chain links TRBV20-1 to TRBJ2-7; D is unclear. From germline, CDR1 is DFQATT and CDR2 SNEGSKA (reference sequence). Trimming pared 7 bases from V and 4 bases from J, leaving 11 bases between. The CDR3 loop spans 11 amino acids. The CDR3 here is CSVIFGYEQYF. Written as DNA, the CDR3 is TGCAGTGTGATTTTCGGGTACGAGCAGTACTTC.

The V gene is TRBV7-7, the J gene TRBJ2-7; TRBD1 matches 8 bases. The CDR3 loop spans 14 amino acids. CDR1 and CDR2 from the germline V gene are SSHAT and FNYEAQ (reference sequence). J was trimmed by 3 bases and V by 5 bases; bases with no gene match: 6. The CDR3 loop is CASSHGTGGYEQYF. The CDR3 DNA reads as TGTGCCAGCAGCCACGGGACAGGTGGCTACGAGCAGTACTTC.

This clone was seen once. The CDR3 loop reads CASSFAGIDTQYF. Written as DNA, the CDR3 is TGTGCCAGCAGCTTTGCGGGAATAGATACGCAGTATTTT. The chain combines TRBV11-2 with TRBJ2-3; tentative D call: TRBD2 (6 bases). The CDR3 is made up of 13 amino acids. The germline V gene has CDR1 SGHAT and CDR2 FQNNGV. Trimming took off 3 bases at V and 5 bases at J, with 9 bases between the two ends. Together with reference TRBV11-2 and TRBJ2-3, the CDR3 gives the full variable domain: EAGVAQSPRYKIIEKRQSVAFWCNPISGHATLYWYQQILGQGPKLLIQFQNNGVVDDSQLPKDRFSAERLKGVDSTLKIQPAKLEDSAVYLCASSFAGIDTQYFGPGTRLTVL.

The CDR3 reads CASSLETVHQETQYF. In DNA form, the CDR3 reads TGTGCCAGCAGCTTAGAAACAGTTCATCAAGAGACCCAGTACTTC. The chain recombines TRBV7-2 with TRBJ2-5; D uncertain. The CDR3 sequence is 15 residues long. V dropped 1 base and J dropped 2 bases, with 11 bases sitting between them. Germline values: CDR1 SGHTA, CDR2 FQGNSA.

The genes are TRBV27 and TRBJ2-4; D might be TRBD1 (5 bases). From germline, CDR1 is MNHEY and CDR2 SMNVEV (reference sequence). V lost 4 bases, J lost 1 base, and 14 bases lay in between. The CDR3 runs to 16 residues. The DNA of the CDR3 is TGTGCCAGCAGTTCAACAGGTGACTCGGCCAAAAACATTCAGTACTTC. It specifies CASSSTGDSAKNIQYF.